This note documents a single TCR beta chain sequence. This clonotype was picked up many times. Its antigen is unknown. One base away there is no much larger clone; base qualities are not given. The CDR3 holds 13 amino acids from the cysteine to the phenylalanine. The only DNA kept is the CDR3, 39 bases in frame from the first base. The germline V gene gives CDR1 as MRHNA and CDR2 as SNTAGT. V ends up 4 bases short and J 5 bases short, with an unmatched junction base count of 4. Genomic DNA served as template for TCR beta VDJ combination and CDR3 sequence profiling. An Illumina HiSeq 2000 was the platform used for TCR repertoire sequencing. The original methods were these. Repertoire assessment relied on Simpson's diversity index, CDR3 size and DJ length profiles, and TRBV/TRBJ rearrangement plots. The most abundant DNA sequence in the deep sequencing data was defined as the immunodominant clone. CDR3 amino acid sequences were checked for sharing across subjects and were also compared against the VDJdb database and published repertoires. TCRdb applied fastp at Q25 and MiXCR to the public reads, then kept only in-frame beta chains. Identical CDR3 proteins give one entry, which carries the most common genes and DNA. The V and J calls reflect TCRdb's pipeline rather than the authors' work. Within this sample are about 180,000 distinct CDR3 sequences, with 45% to 55% of them counted one time only. In total, the top ten clones hold about 1% of the sample.

Flow cytometry had shown CD8+CD57+ cell expansion in the patients selected for sequencing. Every patient had a diagnosis of severe acquired aplastic anemia based on International Study of Aplastic Anemia and Agranulocytosis and Camitta criteria. No therapy had been received by the patients at the time of blood sampling. In the study, sorted CD4+ and CD8+ blood T cells from patients with severe aplastic anemia and from healthy subjects underwent deep sequencing of TCR repertoires. In the USA, patient enrollment took place under clinicaltrials.gov protocols 00001620, 01623167, 00001397, 00071045, 00081523 and 00961064. Ficoll-Paque density gradient centrifugation was used to isolate peripheral blood mononuclear cells. Before DNA was extracted, CD4+ and CD8+ T cells were sorted using either FACS or magnetic beads. This entry comes from a study of CD8+CD57+ T cells in acquired aplastic anemia listed by TCRdb under 2018. In the study overall: A mean of approximately 3 ug of DNA, ranging from roughly 0.2 to 27.4 ug, was extracted from sorted CD4+ and CD8+ cells. CD8+CD57+ expansion was defined as frequency above the mean frequency observed in healthy subjects. Study-wide conclusions, independent of this receptor: Around 30 CD8+ CDR3 sequences were shared between patients and controls but appeared highly expressed in patients and within their immunodominant clones. Patients and healthy controls showed no significant difference in CD8+ Simpson's diversity (P=0.060).

The chain is encoded by TRBV6-4 joined to TRBJ1-1; 7 middle bases align to TRBD1. The source is a human donor with aplastic anemia. The specimen sequenced was sorted CD4+, CD8+, or CD8+CD57+ T cells (not recorded which) from PBMCs. The CDR3 amino acid sequence is: CASSATGQTEAFF. The DNA reads TGTGCCAGCAGTGCGACAGGGCAAACTGAAGCTTTCTTT.